These 23 T cell receptor beta chains share one sample of origin, sequenced in a study of shared clonotypes between healthy human individuals. Assay used: immunoSEQ multiplex PCR; TCRdb lists only in-frame clones, some missing. The data contain hundreds of thousands of clones, around two thirds of them seen just once; the ten biggest clones take up under 2%. The sequencing input was memory CD4+ T cells sorted from blood. The sample's subset: CD45RA-negative fraction. The receptors stem from a young woman in good health.

The chain recombines TRBV25-1 with TRBJ2-2; weak D call: TRBD1 (6 bases). The CDR3 runs 15 residues. Germline V gene lookup returns CDR1 MGHDK and CDR2 SYGVNS. Trimming cost V 5 bases and J 3 bases, with 13 bases left between them. CDR3 nucleotides: TGTGCCAGCAGTACTCGGACAGCGCACACCGGGGAGCTGTTTTTT. Its translation is CASSTRTAHTGELFF.

The chain couples TRBV19 to TRBJ1-1; 8 nucleotides align to TRBD1. CDR1 is LNHDA and CDR2 is SQIVND in the germline V gene (reference sequence). The CDR3 loop spans 17 amino acids. With V trimmed by 1 base and J by 1 base, 8 bases remained unmatched. CDR3 region: CASSIGAGGFRNTEAFF. DNA for the CDR3: TGTGCCAGTAGTATAGGGGCAGGGGGCTTTAGGAACACTGAAGCTTTCTTT.

The chain uses TRBV4-1 and TRBJ2-7, with TRBD1 matching 8 bases. Germline V gives CDR1 MGHRA, CDR2 YSYEKL. V shed 3 bases, J shed 2 bases, and the junction held 15 bases outside the gene matches. CDR3 size: 18 residues. The CDR3 DNA reads TGCGCCAGCAGCCACCTCCGGCGGGACAGGCCCACCCCCTACGAGCAGTACTTC. Protein product: CASSHLRRDRPTPYEQYF.

This clone was observed a handful of times. Other DNA sequences in this specimen translate into the identical CDR3. The rearrangement uses TRBV5-1 and TRBJ1-3, with D possibly matching TRBD1 (5 bases). Trimming left V 4 bases short and J 4 bases short, with 12 bases between. The CDR3 contains 14 residues. CDR1 and CDR2 (germline): SGHRS, YFSETQ. Here the CDR3 DNA reads TGCGCCAGCAGCCTCGGGACGGCAGGAAACACCATATATTTT. The encoded protein is CASSLGTAGNTIYF.

This chain connects TRBV27 to TRBJ1-6, with D perhaps matching TRBD1 (6 bases). Per the germline V gene, CDR1 is MNHEY and CDR2 is SMNVEV (reference sequence). Trimming left V 6 bases short and J 8 bases short, with 14 bases between. The CDR3 covers 14 residues. The CDR3 bases are TGTGCCAGCAGACCACACAGGGACGATTCACCCCTCCACTTT. It is translated as CASRPHRDDSPLHF.

In regard to this clone: Other DNA sequences in this specimen translate into the identical CDR3. This rearrangement joins TRBV5-4 to TRBJ2-5; D uncertain. Trimming pared 0 bases from V and 5 bases from J, leaving 14 bases between. Germline V gene sequence: CDR1 SGHNT, CDR2 YYREEE (reference sequence). The CDR3 is made up of 15 amino acids. The CDR3 region is CASSLGGGPGETQYF. The CDR3 nucleotides read TGTGCCAGCAGCTTGGGGGGTGGCCCCGGGGAGACCCAGTACTTC.

The CDR3 region has the DNA TGTGCCAGCAGCAAAGCGCTTCCTAGCGGGGAACACACAGATACGCAGTATTTT. This codes for CASSKALPSGEHTDTQYF. The chain is built from TRBV21-1 and TRBJ2-3; no DNA check was done on the table's D call, TRBD2. TRBV21-1 is noted as a pseudogene. This CDR3 spans 18 amino acids.

The CDR3 region is CASSPRTGRGYTF. In DNA form, the CDR3 reads TGCGCCAGCAGCCCTAGGACAGGGCGCGGCTACACCTTC. This chain links TRBV5-1 with TRBJ1-2; 8 bases align to TRBD1. The CDR3 consists of 13 residues. Germline V gene lookup returns CDR1 SGHRS and CDR2 YFSETQ. Trimming at V came to 4 bases and at J to 8 bases, leaving 7 bases not matched to a gene.

The V gene is TRBV27, the J gene TRBJ2-7; 9 nucleotides line up with TRBD1. Germline V CDR1 and CDR2: MNHEY, SMNVEV (reference sequence). Trimming took 6 bases from V and 5 from J; bases not matched to a gene: 11. This CDR3 has 15 residues. CDR3 in DNA: TGTGCCAGCAGGGACAGGGGCCAAACTCCTGACGAGCAGTACTTC. It codes for CASRDRGQTPDEQYF.

The gene calls are TRBV5-4 and TRBJ2-7; D possibly uses TRBD1 or TRBD2 (6 bases each). Germline V CDR1 and CDR2: SGHNT, YYREEE (reference sequence). Deletions cut 4 bases from V and 2 bases from J, with 19 bases between. The CDR3 spans 16 residues. CDR3 in amino acids: CASSPPGGGKAYEQYF. The CDR3 bases are TGTGCCAGCAGCCCCCCCGGGGGCGGGAAGGCCTACGAGCAGTACTTC.

V gene TRBV28 combines with J gene TRBJ1-2, with 7 bases that match TRBD1. J lost 7 bases, V lost 3 bases, and 11 bases had no gene match. CDR1 and CDR2 (germline): MDHEN, SYDVKM. The CDR3 consists of 15 residues. CDR3 sequence reads: CASSLSQGGVFGYTF. In DNA, the CDR3 is TGTGCCAGCAGTTTGAGTCAGGGGGGCGTATTTGGCTACACCTTC.

The table lists this clone with a count of one. J is TRBJ1-4 and V is TRBV29-1; TRBD1 matches at 8 bases. The length of the CDR3 is 12 residues. Germline CDR1 reads SQVTM; CDR2 reads ANQGSEA. Losses at the gene ends were 6 bases for V and 7 bases for J; bases not matched to a gene: 4. The CDR3 here is CSVLDRGEKLFF. The CDR3 nucleotides are TGCAGCGTCCTAGACAGGGGTGAAAAACTGTTTTTT. Together with reference TRBV29-1 and TRBJ1-4, the CDR3 gives the full variable domain: SAVISQKPSRDICQRGTSLTIQCQVDSQVTMMFWYRQQPGQSLTLIATANQGSEATYESGFVIDKFPISRPNLTFSTLTVSNMSPEDSSIYLCSVLDRGEKLFFGSGTQLSVL.

The chain carries TRBV4-2 and TRBJ2-5; D gene unclear. Germline V gene lookup returns CDR1 LGHNA and CDR2 YNFKEQ. This CDR3 region has 16 residues. Trimming left V 1 base short and J 6 bases short, with 18 bases between. In nucleotides, the CDR3 is TGTGCCAGCAGCCAAGGCGTGTCATCCAACTCAAAGACCCAGTACTTC. This encodes CASSQGVSSNSKTQYF.

The chain employs TRBV6-5 and TRBJ2-6; either TRBD1 or TRBD2 may fit D (5 bases each). This CDR3 has 16 amino acids. Germline-derived CDR1 and CDR2 are MNHEY and SVGAGI. V lost 0 bases to trimming and J lost 0 bases, with 6 bases between them. The CDR3 reads CASSYSRGSGANVLTF. Here the CDR3 DNA reads TGTGCCAGCAGTTACTCGAGGGGCTCTGGGGCCAACGTCCTGACTTTC.

The chain recombines TRBV5-1 with TRBJ2-3, with a possible D match to TRBD1 (6 bases). Germline-derived CDR1 and CDR2 are SGHRS and YFSETQ. Trimming removed 6 bases from V and 2 bases from J, with 13 bases in between. The CDR3 covers 14 residues. CDR3 protein: CASKSQGTTDTQYF. CDR3 bases: TGCGCCAGCAAGTCACAGGGAACCACAGATACGCAGTATTTT.

V gene TRBV6-5 combines with J gene TRBJ1-5; D gene ambiguous. Germline CDR1 and CDR2: MNHEY and SVGAGI. The germline V and J ends were trimmed by 4 bases and 4 bases, with 8 bases remaining between them. The CDR3 is 13 residues long. CDR3 protein: CASSSTVNQPQHF. Here the CDR3 DNA reads TGTGCCAGCAGTTCGACGGTGAATCAGCCCCAGCATTTT.

The gene calls are TRBV7-9 and TRBJ2-3; D ambiguous. Trimming stripped 1 base from V and 1 base from J, with 6 bases between. This CDR3 has 14 residues. Germline V lookup: CDR1 SEHNR, CDR2 FQNEAQ (reference sequence). Written as DNA, the CDR3 is TGTGCCAGCAGCTTAGGCAGCCGCACAGATACGCAGTATTTT. Translation: CASSLGSRTDTQYF.

The chain has TRBV6-5 and TRBJ1-1; the D is unclear. The germline CDR1 and CDR2 sequences are MNHEY and SVGAGI. The CDR3 extends over 15 amino acids. V dropped 4 bases and J dropped 5 bases, with 17 bases sitting between them. CDR3 in amino acids: CASSSQPLAGTEAFF. CDR3 sequence (DNA): TGTGCCAGCAGTTCCCAGCCTCTCGCGGGGACTGAAGCTTTCTTT.

V and J are TRBV7-9 and TRBJ1-4; TRBD1 agrees at 8 bases. Losses at the gene ends were 4 bases for V and 1 base for J; bases not matched to a gene: 2. Germline assignment: CDR1 SEHNR and CDR2 FQNEAQ (reference sequence). The CDR3 consists of 15 residues. CDR3 in amino acids: CASSYGQGTNEKLFF. DNA of the CDR3: TGTGCCAGCAGCTATGGACAGGGAACTAATGAAAAACTGTTTTTT. Complete variable domain (other parts from reference TRBV7-9 and TRBJ1-4): DTGVSQNPRHKITKRGQNVTFRCDPISEHNRLYWYRQTLGQGPEFLTYFQNEAQLEKSRLLSDRFSAERPKGSFSTLEIQRTEQGDSAMYLCASSYGQGTNEKLFFGSGTQLSVL.

This sequence joins TRBV11-2 and TRBJ2-3; 12 nucleotides agree with TRBD1. This CDR3 contains 16 residues. V lost 5 bases to trimming and J lost 4 bases; unmatched junction nucleotides: 7. Germline lookup yields CDR1 SGHAT and CDR2 FQNNGV. DNA of the CDR3: TGTGCCAGCAGCCCACGAGGGACAGGGGGCCCAGATACGCAGTATTTT. Its protein is CASSPRGTGGPDTQYF. The variable domain in full, with the rest retrieved from reference TRBV11-2 and TRBJ2-3, is EAGVAQSPRYKIIEKRQSVAFWCNPISGHATLYWYQQILGQGPKLLIQFQNNGVVDDSQLPKDRFSAERLKGVDSTLKIQPAKLEDSAVYLCASSPRGTGGPDTQYFGPGTRLTVL.

The V and J genes are TRBV27 and TRBJ1-2, with 9 bases matching TRBD1. Looked up from germline, CDR1 is MNHEY and CDR2 is SMNVEV (reference sequence). CDR3 length: 17 residues. With 5 bases clipped from V and 4 bases from J, the junction kept 14 bases outside the gene matches. The CDR3 region has the DNA TGTGCCAGCAGTCCCCTACAGGGGGCGGGGGTTCGCTATGGCTACACCTTC. Protein: CASSPLQGAGVRYGYTF.

This clone came up once. The V and J genes are TRBV9 and TRBJ1-3; TRBD1 is a possible D gene (6 bases). Per the germline V gene, CDR1 is SGDLS and CDR2 is YYNGEE. This CDR3 has 16 residues. Trimming stripped 4 bases from V and 3 bases from J, with 17 bases between. As DNA, the CDR3 is TGTGCCAGCAGCTCCCGCGGTGGACAGAATGGAAACACCATATATTTT. The encoded protein is CASSSRGGQNGNTIYF. The entire variable domain, with the rest obtained from reference TRBV9 and TRBJ1-3, is as follows: DSGVTQTPKHLITATGQRVTLRCSPRSGDLSVYWYQQSLDQGLQFLIQYYNGEERAKGNILERFSAQQFPDLHSELNLSSLELGDSALYFCASSSRGGQNGNTIYFGEGSWLTVV.

A remark on this clone: Other DNA sequences in this sample translate to the same CDR3. The chain combines TRBV20-1 with TRBJ2-5; D is unclear. The CDR3 runs 10 residues. Trimming pared 5 bases from V and 5 bases from J, leaving 6 bases between. CDR1 is DFQATT, CDR2 SNEGSKA, per germline (reference sequence). CDR3: CSALGETQYF. In DNA, the CDR3 is TGCAGTGCTTTGGGTGAGACCCAGTACTTC.